These 8 T cell receptor beta chains were sequenced from one sample in a study of cytomegalovirus exposure and HLA in healthy donors. PCR involved 60 Vbeta and 13 Jbeta primers. Generated by immunoSEQ multiplex PCR, the TCRdb table keeps only in-frame clones and is missing some. The sample consists of about 84,000 clones, 55% to 70% of them appearing once. The sequenced sample consisted of PBMCs. These receptors were obtained from a woman in her thirties or forties in good health and CMV-seropositive.

The chain carries TRBV5-1 and TRBJ2-4; D gene uncertain. Germline V gene lookup returns CDR1 SGHRS and CDR2 YFSETQ. The V and J ends lost 0 bases and 8 bases respectively, with 6 bases between them. The CDR3 spans 12 residues. As DNA, the CDR3 is TGCGCCAGCAGCTTGGAATTCGACATTCAGTACTTC. Its protein is CASSLEFDIQYF.

This clone was counted only a few times. The V call is TRBV10-1, the J call TRBJ2-2; 8 bases map to TRBD2. Germline V gene lookup returns CDR1 WNHNN and CDR2 SYGVQD (reference sequence). Trimming removed 2 bases from V and 7 bases from J; junction bases left unmatched: 3. The CDR3 is 14 amino acids. CDR3 DNA: TGCGCCAGCAGTGAGACGGGAGGGAACGGGGAGCTGTTTTTT. Encoded protein: CASSETGGNGELFF.

This clone appeared a few times. J is TRBJ1-2 and V is TRBV18; TRBD1 aligns across 7 bases. The CDR3 loop spans 14 amino acids. CDR1 is KGHSH and CDR2 is LQKENI in the germline V gene. V gave up 0 bases and J gave up 6 bases; unmatched junction bases: 4. The CDR3 DNA follows: TGTGCCAGCTCACCACCGACAGGGTGGGATGGCTACACCTTC. Translating it yields CASSPPTGWDGYTF.

V gene TRBV10-2 combines with J gene TRBJ2-7, with 9 bases that match TRBD2. The germline V gene encodes CDR1 WSHSY and CDR2 SAAADI. V was clipped by 7 bases and J by 0 bases; unmatched bases: 7. The CDR3 covers 15 residues. DNA of the CDR3: TGCGCCAGCACCGGACTAGCGTACAGCTCCTACGAGCAGTACTTC. Amino acid sequence: CASTGLAYSSYEQYF.

Details on this clone: The junction differs from germline at one of its ends, possibly a read error. V gene TRBV28 combines with J gene TRBJ2-5, with D maybe TRBD1 (5 bases). Looked up from germline, CDR1 is MDHEN and CDR2 is SYDVKM. CDR3 length: 14 residues. The CDR3 DNA sequence: TGTGCCAGCAGCCTACAGTATGGACAAGGGACCCAGTACTTC. Translation gives CASSLQYGQGTQYF. Based on the CDR3 plus reference TRBV28 and TRBJ2-5, the full variable domain is DVKVTQSSRYLVKRTGEKVFLECVQDMDHENMFWYRQDPGLGLRLIYFSYDVKMKEKGDIPEGYSVSREKKERFSLILESASTNQTSMYLCASSLQYGQGTQYFGPGTRLLVL.

The J gene is TRBJ1-2, the V gene TRBV7-2; D call uncertain. Germline CDR1 reads SGHTA; CDR2 reads FQGNSA. This CDR3 spans 13 amino acids. V was shortened by 3 bases and J by 1 base, with 6 bases between the two germline ends. The CDR3 DNA reads as TGTGCCAGCAGCTTTCTAGATAACTATGGCTACACCTTC. This codes for CASSFLDNYGYTF.

V gene TRBV6-6 combines with J gene TRBJ2-7, with 9 positions matching TRBD2. The J segment lost 1 base and the V segment lost 6 bases, leaving 7 bases of the junction unmatched. The CDR3 is made up of 15 amino acids. CDR1 and CDR2 (germline): MNHNY, SVGAGI (reference sequence). DNA of the CDR3: TGTGCCAGCAGCGATCCGGGACTAGCTTCCTACGAGCAGTACTTC. Translation: CASSDPGLASYEQYF.

The chain employs TRBV7-3 and TRBJ2-1, with 9 bases fitting TRBD1. The CDR3 spans 14 residues. J was trimmed by 2 bases and V by 5 bases; bases with no gene match: 1. Germline lookup yields CDR1 SGHTA and CDR2 FQGTGA. As DNA, the CDR3 is TGTGCCAGCAGCCGGGACAGGGCCTACAATGAGCAGTTCTTC. Translated: CASSRDRAYNEQFF.